This T cell receptor (beta chain) was documented in a study of cytomegalovirus exposure and HLA in healthy donors. Study-level information: Per a later analysis, the approximately 620 first-cohort and under 150 validation repertoires shared one platform.

Data came from immunoSEQ multiplex PCR; TCRdb stores just in-frame clones and leaves some out. The table includes about 140,000 clones, just under 85% detected once. Material: PBMCs. This TCR derives from a man aged 30 to 39 in good health and CMV-seropositive.

The CDR3 region is CASSRLAEISTDTQYF. CDR3 bases: TGTGCCAGCAGCCGACTAGCGGAAATTAGCACAGATACGCAGTATTTT. The J gene is TRBJ2-3, the V gene TRBV7-2; 9 bases fit TRBD2. CDR3 size: 16 residues. The J segment lost 0 bases and the V segment lost 5 bases, leaving 6 bases of the junction unmatched. The V gene's germline CDR1 is SGHTA and CDR2 FQGNSA.